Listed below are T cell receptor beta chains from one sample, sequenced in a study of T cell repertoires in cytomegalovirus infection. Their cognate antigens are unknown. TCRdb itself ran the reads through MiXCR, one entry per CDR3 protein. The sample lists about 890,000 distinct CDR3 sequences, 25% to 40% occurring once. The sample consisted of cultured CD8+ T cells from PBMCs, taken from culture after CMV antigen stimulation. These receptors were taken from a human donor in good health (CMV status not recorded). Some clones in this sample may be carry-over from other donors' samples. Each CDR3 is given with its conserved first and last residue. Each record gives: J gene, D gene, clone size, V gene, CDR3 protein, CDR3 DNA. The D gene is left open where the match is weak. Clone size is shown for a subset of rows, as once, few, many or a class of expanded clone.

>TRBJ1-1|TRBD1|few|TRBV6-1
CASSEGQGADTEAFF
TGTGCCAGCAGTGAAGGACAGGGGGCGGACACTGAAGCTTTCTTT
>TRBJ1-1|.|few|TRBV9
CASSVVVSLNTEAFF
TGTGCCAGCAGCGTAGTAGTTTCCTTGAACACTGAAGCTTTCTTT
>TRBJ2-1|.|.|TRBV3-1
CASSQGLGAIQFF
TGTGCCAGCAGCCAAGGCCTGGGGGCGATACAGTTCTTC
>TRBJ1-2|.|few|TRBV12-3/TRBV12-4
CASTSAGAQGYTF
TGTGCCAGCACCTCCGCAGGGGCCCAGGGCTACACCTTC
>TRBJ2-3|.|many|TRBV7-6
CASSQRPTDTQYF
TGTGCCAGCAGCCAACGTCCCACAGATACGCAGTATTTT
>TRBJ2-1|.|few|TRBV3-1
CASSLWRFDEQFF
TGTGCCAGCAGCCTTTGGCGGTTTGATGAGCAGTTCTTC
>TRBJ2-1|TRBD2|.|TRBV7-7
CASSPGGGHNNEQFF
TGTGCTAGCAGCCCCGGGGGGGGGCATAACAATGAGCAGTTCTTC
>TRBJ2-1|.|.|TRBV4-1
CASSQDKGGNEQFF
TGCGCCAGCAGCCAAGATAAGGGGGGCAATGAGCAGTTCTTC
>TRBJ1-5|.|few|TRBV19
CASRMRRQISNQPQHF
TGTGCCAGTAGGATGAGACGACAGATTAGCAATCAGCCCCAGCATTTT
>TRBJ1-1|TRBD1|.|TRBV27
CASMGTGRLFSEAFF
TGTGCCAGCATGGGGACAGGGAGACTCTTCTCTGAAGCTTTCTTT
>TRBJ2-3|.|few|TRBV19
CASGRGGDTQYF
TGTGCCAGTGGCAGGGGAGGGGATACGCAGTATTTT
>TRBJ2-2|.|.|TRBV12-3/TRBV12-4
CASSRYPGDNAGELFF
TGTGCCAGCAGCAGGTACCCCGGCGACAACGCCGGGGAGCTGTTTTTT
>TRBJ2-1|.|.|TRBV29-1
CSVVLLDYNEQFF
TGCAGCGTTGTTCTACTGGACTACAATGAGCAGTTCTTC
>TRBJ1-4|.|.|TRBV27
CASSSYPPDYGTTNEKLFF
TGTGCCAGCAGTTCCTACCCGCCGGACTACGGGACAACTAATGAAAAACTGTTTTTT
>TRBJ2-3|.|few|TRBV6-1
CASSEVGGAFVTDTQYF
TGTGCCAGCAGTGAAGTGGGGGGGGCTTTCGTAACAGATACGCAGTATTTT
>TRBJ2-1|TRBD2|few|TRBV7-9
CASSLVGERGDEQFF
TGTGCCAGCAGCTTAGTCGGGGAGCGGGGCGATGAGCAGTTCTTC
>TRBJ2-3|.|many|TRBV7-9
CASSPQVNTDTQYF
TGTGCCAGCAGCCCACAGGTCAACACAGATACGCAGTATTTT
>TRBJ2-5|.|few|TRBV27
CASSSMTSRETQYF
TGTGCCAGCAGTTCAATGACTAGTAGAGAGACCCAGTACTTC
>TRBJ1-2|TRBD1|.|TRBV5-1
CASSLYFTGAYIQANYGYTF
TGCGCCAGCAGCTTGTATTTTACAGGGGCGTATATTCAAGCTAACTATGGCTACACCTTC
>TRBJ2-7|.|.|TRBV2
CASSEWKRAYEQYF
TGTGCCAGCAGTGAGTGGAAACGGGCCTACGAGCAGTACTTC
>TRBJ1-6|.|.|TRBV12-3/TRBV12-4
CASVGTGNSPLHF
TGTGCCAGCGTCGGGACGGGTAATTCACCCCTCCACTTT
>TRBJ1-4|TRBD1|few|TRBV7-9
CASSATGGWVNEKLFF
TGTGCCAGCAGTGCTACAGGGGGCTGGGTTAATGAAAAACTGTTTTTT
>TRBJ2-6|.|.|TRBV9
CASSVVPGGANVLTF
TGTGCCAGCAGCGTAGTCCCGGGAGGGGCCAACGTCCTGACTTTC
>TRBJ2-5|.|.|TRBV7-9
CASSLGTEQETQYF
TGTGCCAGCAGCTTAGGGACAGAGCAAGAGACCCAGTACTTC
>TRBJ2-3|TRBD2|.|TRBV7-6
CASSTSSGGFREDTQYF
TGTGCCAGCAGCACATCTAGCGGGGGGTTTCGAGAGGATACGCAGTATTTT
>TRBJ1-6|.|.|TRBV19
CASSNGEPLHF
TGTGCCAGTAGTAACGGAGAGCCCCTCCACTTT
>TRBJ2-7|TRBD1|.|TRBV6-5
CASSPQGVEYEQYF
TGTGCCAGCAGCCCACAGGGGGTGGAATACGAGCAGTACTTC
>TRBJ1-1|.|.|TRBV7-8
CASSLSTFRHPEAFF
TGTGCCAGCAGCCTCTCGACTTTCAGGCACCCGGAAGCTTTCTTT
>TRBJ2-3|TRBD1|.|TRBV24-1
CATSDLPDRAEDTQYF
TGTGCCACCAGTGATTTGCCAGACAGGGCCGAAGATACGCAGTATTTT
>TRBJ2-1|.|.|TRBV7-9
CLSHSYNEQFF
TGCCTCTCCCACTCCTACAATGAGCAGTTCTTC
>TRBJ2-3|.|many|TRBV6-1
CASSIRGADTQYF
TGTGCCAGCAGCATCAGGGGTGCAGATACGCAGTATTTT
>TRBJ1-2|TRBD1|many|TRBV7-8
CASSDWDRNYGYTF
TGTGCCAGCAGCGACTGGGACAGGAACTATGGCTACACCTTC
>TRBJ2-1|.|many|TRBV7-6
CASSLGSNNEQFF
TGTGCCAGCAGCTTAGGCAGTAACAATGAGCAGTTCTTC
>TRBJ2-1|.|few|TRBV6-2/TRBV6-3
CASTGASNEQFF
TGTGCCAGCACAGGGGCGAGCAATGAGCAGTTCTTC
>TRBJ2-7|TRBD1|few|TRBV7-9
CASSPPVGTDTYEQYF
TGTGCCAGCAGCCCACCAGTCGGGACAGACACATACGAGCAGTACTTC
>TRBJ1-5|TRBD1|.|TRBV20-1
CSAPDRGQDQPQHF
TGCAGTGCCCCGGACAGGGGGCAAGATCAGCCCCAGCATTTT
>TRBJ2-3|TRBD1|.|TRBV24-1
CATQGQPTDTQYF
TGTGCCACCCAGGGACAGCCCACAGATACGCAGTATTTT
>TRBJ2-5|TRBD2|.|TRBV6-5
CASSGTSGGAGETQYF
TGTGCCAGCAGTGGAACTAGCGGGGGGGCCGGCGAGACCCAGTACTTC
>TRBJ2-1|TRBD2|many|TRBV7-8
CASSQGTSGGVYNEQFF
TGTGCCAGCAGCCAGGGGACTAGCGGGGGGGTTTACAATGAGCAGTTCTTC
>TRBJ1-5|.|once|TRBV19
CASVQYGGQPQHF
TGTGCCAGCGTACAGTATGGCGGTCAGCCCCAGCATTTT
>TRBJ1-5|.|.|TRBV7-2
CASSLVWGADQPQHF
TGTGCCAGCAGCTTAGTGTGGGGGGCGGATCAGCCCCAGCATTTT
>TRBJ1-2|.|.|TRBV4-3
CASSQDRNGKYGYTF
TGCGCCAGCAGCCAAGATCGAAATGGGAAATATGGCTACACCTTC
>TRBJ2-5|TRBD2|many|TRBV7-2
CASSQGTSQLETQYF
TGTGCCAGCAGCCAGGGGACTAGCCAATTGGAGACCCAGTACTTC
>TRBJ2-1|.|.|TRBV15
CATSPARRYNEQFF
TGTGCCACCAGCCCGGCGCGCAGGTACAATGAGCAGTTCTTC
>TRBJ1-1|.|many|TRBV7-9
CASSLRAGDTEAFF
TGTGCCAGCAGCTTAAGGGCGGGAGACACTGAAGCTTTCTTT
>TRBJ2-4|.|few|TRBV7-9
CASSLVESKNIQYF
TGTGCCAGCAGCTTAGTGGAGAGTAAAAACATTCAGTACTTC
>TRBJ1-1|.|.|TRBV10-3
CAINPNMNTEAFF
TGTGCCATCAATCCGAACATGAACACTGAAGCTTTCTTT
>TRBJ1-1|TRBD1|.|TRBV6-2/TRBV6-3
CASSLRLGQGSQGSLNTEAFF
TGTGCCAGCAGTCTCCGGTTGGGACAGGGTTCCCAGGGGAGCCTGAACACTGAAGCTTTCTTT
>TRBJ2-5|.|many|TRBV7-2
CASSLGPTKETQYF
TGTGCCAGCAGCCTGGGGCCGACGAAAGAGACCCAGTACTTC
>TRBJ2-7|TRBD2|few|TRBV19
CASSPGLFLYEQYF
TGTGCCAGTTCCCCGGGACTATTTCTCTACGAGCAGTACTTC
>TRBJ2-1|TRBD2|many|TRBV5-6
CASSLGGGVEQFF
TGTGCCAGCAGCTTAGGCGGGGGGGTTGAGCAGTTCTTC
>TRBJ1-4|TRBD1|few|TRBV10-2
CASKVTGSKKLFF
TGCGCCAGCAAGGTGACAGGGTCGAAAAAACTGTTTTTT
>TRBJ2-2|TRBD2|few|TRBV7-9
CASSFGGGPTGELFF
TGTGCCAGCAGCTTTGGCGGGGGACCCACCGGGGAGCTGTTTTTT
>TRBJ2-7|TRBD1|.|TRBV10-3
CAISESHGQAQYEQYF
TGTGCCATCAGTGAGTCGCACGGACAGGCCCAATACGAGCAGTACTTC
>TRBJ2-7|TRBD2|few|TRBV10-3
CAISAGGYEQYF
TGTGCCATCTCAGCGGGGGGCTACGAGCAGTACTTC
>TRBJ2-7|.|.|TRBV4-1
CASSQDHPSYEQYF
TGCGCCAGCAGCCAAGACCACCCCTCCTACGAGCAGTACTTC
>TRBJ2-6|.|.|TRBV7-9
CASSPQKAGANVLTF
TGTGCCAGCAGCCCGCAGAAGGCTGGGGCCAACGTCCTGACTTTC
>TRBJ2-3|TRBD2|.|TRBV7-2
CASSSLSGGALDTQYF
TGTGCCAGCAGCTCCCTGAGCGGGGGGGCCTTAGATACGCAGTATTTT
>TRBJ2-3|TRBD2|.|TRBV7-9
CASSLGTRLHTDTQYF
TGTGCCAGCAGCTTAGGGACTAGATTACACACAGATACGCAGTATTTT
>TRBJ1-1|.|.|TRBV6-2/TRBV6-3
CASSYGDGAEAFF
TGTGCCAGCAGTTACGGAGACGGGGCTGAAGCTTTCTTT